The entry below describes one TCR beta chain. These data come from a study of blood T cell repertoires in COVID-19. Original data processing: It was from reference gene primer amplification that nucleated cell counts were estimated. Sequencing used immunoSEQ multiplex PCR; TCRdb keeps in-frame clones, though not all of them. V and J calls plus clone size are reproduced from that table; the DNA served to infer D and trimming. The sample holds under 250,000 clones, about 83% seen once. Looked up from germline, CDR1 is MNHNS and CDR2 is SASEGT. The CDR3 extends over 16 amino acids. Losses at the gene ends were 1 base for V and 1 base for J; bases not matched to a gene: 2.

This clonotype was sampled from a woman between 50 and 59 years old with active or convalescent COVID-19. What was sequenced was peripheral blood. This chain uses TRBV6-1 with TRBJ2-5; 11 nucleotides line up with TRBD2. CDR3 residues: CASSEGLAGGQETQYF. CDR3 coding DNA: TGTGCCAGCAGTGAAGGCCTAGCGGGGGGCCAAGAGACCCAGTACTTC.